The clone carrying this TCR beta chain was observed many times. Its antigen is not identified. These data originate in a study of T cell repertoires in cytomegalovirus infection. The overall study: Recently identified HLA-C-restricted CMV epitopes and well-studied HLA-B-restricted CMV epitopes were used by the study. Indications came from public TCR beta signatures; they pointed to CMV infection and to a matching HLA type.

TCRdb ran MiXCR on the reads and lists one entry per CDR3 protein. The sample contains around 800,000 distinct CDR3 sequences, approximately 29% of which appear only once. The CDR3 spans 15 residues. Germline CDR1 and CDR2: SGHTA and FQGNSA. V was clipped by 0 bases and J by 8 bases, with 14 bases between them. The study, taken as a whole, reports: Cumulative public TCR beta family frequency identified carriers of CMV plus the relevant HLA. HLA-C-restricted CMV clonotypes gave the most frequent clonotype in two of eight donors.

The clonotype was recovered from a human donor in good health (CMV status not recorded). Some clones in this sample may be carry-over from other donors' samples. The V and J genes are TRBV7-2 and TRBJ2-1; D is perhaps TRBD1 (5 bases). Sequences were derived from cultured CD8+ T cells from PBMCs, sampled from culture after CMV antigen stimulation. CDR3 residues: CASSLATDSSDEQFF. The DNA for the CDR3 is TGTGCCAGCAGCTTAGCGACAGACAGTTCCGATGAGCAGTTCTTC.